A selection of T cell receptor beta chains follows, all from one sample in a study of shared clonotypes between healthy human individuals. Only in-frame clones appear in the TCRdb table, and some are missing; sequencing was by immunoSEQ multiplex PCR. The table has about 490,000 clones, roughly 85% seen once. The sequencing input was PBMCs. The origin of the receptors is a woman aged 35 to 49 in good health. Some clones in this sample may be carry-over from other donors' samples. CDR3s include the opening cysteine and the closing phenylalanine or tryptophan. A D gene is named only where the DNA matches it firmly. Some rows mark clone size as missing; the rest say once, few, many or name a class of expanded clone.

abundance	v_gene	d_gene	j_gene	CDR3nt	CDR3aa
.	TRBV11-3	TRBD1	TRBJ1-1	TGTGCCAGCAGCATCGGGACAGCGAACACTGAAGCTTTCTTT	CASSIGTANTEAFF
.	TRBV11-1	TRBD2	TRBJ2-1	TGTGCCAGCAGCAGATCTAGCGGGAGCTCCTACAATGAGCAGTTCTTC	CASSRSSGSSYNEQFF
.	TRBV6-1	.	TRBJ1-2	TGTGCCAGCAGTGAAGACAGGGCCTATGGCTACACCTTC	CASSEDRAYGYTF
.	TRBV27	.	TRBJ2-7	TGTGCCAGCAGTTTAAGGCAGGAGACCTACGAGCAGTACTTC	CASSLRQETYEQYF
many	TRBV6-1	TRBD2	TRBJ2-3	TGTGCCAGCAGTGGGACTAGCGGCGGAGCCGATACGCAGTATTTT	CASSGTSGGADTQYF
.	TRBV5-4	TRBD2	TRBJ2-7	TGTGCCAGCAGCCCTGGGACTAGCGGGGGATCGCTTAATTACGAGCAGTACTTC	CASSPGTSGGSLNYEQYF
.	TRBV30	TRBD2	TRBJ2-1	TGTGCCTGGAGACGGCTAGCGGGAGGAAGCTCCTACAATGAGCAGTTCTTC	CAWRRLAGGSSYNEQFF
.	TRBV28	.	TRBJ2-7	TGTGCCAGCAGTTTAGAGCAATACGAGCAGTACTTC	CASSLEQYEQYF
many	TRBV30	.	TRBJ1-5	TGTGCCTGGAGCGGAAGCAATCAGCCCCAGCATTTT	CAWSGSNQPQHF
few	TRBV5-1	.	TRBJ1-1	TGCGCCAGCAGCCCGAGAGTGGAGGGCACTGAAGCTTTCTTT	CASSPRVEGTEAFF
.	TRBV5-4	TRBD1	TRBJ2-5	TGTGCCAGCAGCCAACAGGGGGCATGGGAGACCCAGTACTTC	CASSQQGAWETQYF
.	TRBV4-1	.	TRBJ1-1	TGCGCCAGCAGCCCCCGGGAAGGGGGCACTGAAGCTTTCTTT	CASSPREGGTEAFF
many	TRBV6-4	.	TRBJ1-1	TGTGCCAGCAAGTGGGAAGGGGAAACCACTGAAGCTTTCTTT	CASKWEGETTEAFF
.	TRBV11-2	TRBD2	TRBJ2-1	TGTGCCAGCAGCTCACTCCGGACTAGCGGGAGGGGGTACAATGAGCAGTTCTTC	CASSSLRTSGRGYNEQFF
.	TRBV19	TRBD1	TRBJ2-1	TGTGCCAGTAGGAGGACAGGGTACAATGAGCAGTTCTTC	CASRRTGYNEQFF
.	TRBV9	TRBD1	TRBJ2-5	TGTGCCAGCAGCGTAGGTCGGACAGGGGTTGAGACCCAGTACTTC	CASSVGRTGVETQYF
.	TRBV28	.	TRBJ2-4	TGTGCCGGCAGTGACAGAATCAAAAACATTCAGTACTTC	CAGSDRIKNIQYF
.	TRBV5-1	.	TRBJ2-5	TGCGCCAGCAGCTTGGGTACGGGGTTGGAGACCCAGTACTTC	CASSLGTGLETQYF
.	TRBV7-9	TRBD2	TRBJ2-1	TGTGCCAGCTTAATAGCGGGAGGGGATGAGCAGTTCTTC	CASLIAGGDEQFF
.	TRBV7-3	.	TRBJ2-6	TGTGCCAGCAGCTTAAACCCGGCTTGGGTGGCTGGGGCCAACGTCCTGACTTTC	CASSLNPAWVAGANVLTF
few	TRBV2	.	TRBJ2-7	TGTGCCAGCAGCGCCTATGGACAGCTATACGAGCAGTACTTC	CASSAYGQLYEQYF
.	TRBV28	TRBD1	TRBJ2-6	TGTGCCAGCAGTCCGGACAGGCTTTATGGGGCCAACGTCCTGACTTTC	CASSPDRLYGANVLTF
.	TRBV7-9	.	TRBJ2-1	TGTGCCAGCAGCTTACGAGCGGACAATGAGCAGTTCTTC	CASSLRADNEQFF
.	TRBV30	.	TRBJ2-6	TGTGCCTGGAGTCGAGCGTCCCTAGGGGCCAACGTCCTGACTTTC	CAWSRASLGANVLTF
.	TRBV5-4	.	TRBJ2-5	TGTGCCAGCAGCTTGGGCAGGGCTGAGTCCCAGTACTTC	CASSLGRAESQYF
.	TRBV27	TRBD1	TRBJ1-2	TGTGCCAGCAGTTTTCAGGGACAGGCTCTCGGCTACACCTTC	CASSFQGQALGYTF
.	TRBV29-1	.	TRBJ2-7	TGCAGCGTTGGGTGGGCAGACAGCGGCGAGCAGTACTTC	CSVGWADSGEQYF
once	TRBV15	.	TRBJ1-1	TGTGCCACCAGCAGAGGATACAGGTCGGAGGGGACTGAAGCTTTCTTT	CATSRGYRSEGTEAFF
.	TRBV15	TRBD1	TRBJ1-3	TGTGCCACCAGCAGTTTCACAGGGGGCTCTGGAAACACCATATATTTT	CATSSFTGGSGNTIYF
.	TRBV29-1	TRBD2	TRBJ2-7	TGCAGCGCCGGGCTAGCGGGAGAGGAGCAGTACTTC	CSAGLAGEEQYF
.	TRBV6-1	.	TRBJ1-2	TGTGCCAGCAGTGAGTGGGGATCGAACTATGGCTACACCTTC	CASSEWGSNYGYTF
.	TRBV7-9	TRBD2	TRBJ2-1	TGTGCCAGCAGCTTAGTACGCGGGAGCTCCTACAATGAGCAGTTCTTC	CASSLVRGSSYNEQFF
.	TRBV18	.	TRBJ2-7	TGTGCCAGCTCACCAGACCCGGGGAGCGCCGAGCAGTACTTC	CASSPDPGSAEQYF
.	TRBV28	.	TRBJ1-2	TGTGCCAGCACCCCCGGGAAGGTTTCGACCCCCGGCTACACCTTC	CASTPGKVSTPGYTF
.	TRBV29-1	TRBD1	TRBJ1-1	TGCAGCGTTAAGTCGTCCTTCAATCGTGAGGACAGGGGGAGGGTGAACACTGAAGCTTTCTTT	CSVKSSFNREDRGRVNTEAFF
.	TRBV7-9	.	TRBJ2-2	TGTGCCGAGGCAGGAACCGGGGAGCTGTTTTTT	CAEAGTGELFF
.	TRBV9	TRBD1	TRBJ1-5	TGTGCCAGCGGACAGGGGCCCCATCAGCCCCAGCATTTT	CASGQGPHQPQHF
.	TRBV13	TRBD2	TRBJ2-3	TGTGCCAGCAGCTTACGGTTGGGGGGGAGAGGTCGAGATACGCAGTATTTT	CASSLRLGGRGRDTQYF
.	TRBV19	.	TRBJ2-7	TGTGCCAGCTCGGGACGGATCTCCTACGAGCAGTACTTC	CASSGRISYEQYF
once	TRBV20-1	TRBD2	TRBJ2-1	TGCAGTGCTGGACTAGCGGCTGAGCAGTTCTTC	CSAGLAAEQFF
many	TRBV13	.	TRBJ2-7	TGTGCCAGCAGCGAGACTTCGAGCGGCGACGAGCAGTACTTC	CASSETSSGDEQYF
.	TRBV4-3	.	TRBJ2-2	TGCGCCAGCAGCCAAGAATGGCGCAGGACCGGGGAGCTGTTTTTT	CASSQEWRRTGELFF
.	TRBV5-1	TRBD1	TRBJ1-1	TGCGCCAGCAGCTGGGACAGGGTCACTGAAGCTTTCTTT	CASSWDRVTEAFF
.	TRBV5-6	.	TRBJ2-1	TGTGCCAGCAGCTTGGGACTAGGAGCAACTGAGCAGTTCTTC	CASSLGLGATEQFF
few	TRBV27	.	TRBJ2-5	TGTGCCAGCAGTTTACTTGGGTTCGGACGCAACCAAGAGACCCAGTACTTC	CASSLLGFGRNQETQYF
.	TRBV6-4	.	TRBJ2-1	TGTGCCAGCAGTGACTCGAATTTAGGTGAGCAGTTCTTC	CASSDSNLGEQFF
once	TRBV9	.	TRBJ2-3	TGTGCCAGCAGCGTGGAAGGGGGAGAGGCGTCGCAGTATTTT	CASSVEGGEASQYF
.	TRBV6-1	TRBD2	TRBJ2-7	TGTGCCAGCACTGGGACTAGGGATTACGAGCAGTACTTC	CASTGTRDYEQYF
.	TRBV7-2	.	TRBJ2-7	TGTGCCAGCAGCCAGCCCCGATTGGAGCAGTACTTC	CASSQPRLEQYF